This TCR beta chain was profiled in a study of PD-1 blockade in classical Hodgkin lymphoma. General observations from the study: Lower baseline TCR diversity marked trial partial responders and progressors.

A few counts support this clone. Antigen specificity is unknown. V was clipped by 2 bases and J by 3 bases, with 8 bases between them. There are 14 residues in the CDR3. CDR1 and CDR2 from the germline V gene are LGHNA and YNFKEQ. The assay was immunoSEQ multiplex PCR, and TCRdb's table has in-frame clones only and misses some. The sample holds around 25,000 clones, roughly 90% seen once. Time point noted: cycle 4 day 1 (C4D1), after more than five weeks of nivolumab. Every patient relapsed after autologous stem cell transplantation, and brentuximab vedotin exposure varied. This receptor was obtained from a human donor with classical Hodgkin lymphoma. The sequences come from peripheral blood mononuclear cells (PBMCs), collected before the fourth cycle of nivolumab. The J gene is TRBJ1-5, the V gene TRBV4-2, with a tentative D call TRBD1 (6 bases). The DNA of the CDR3 is TGTGCCAGCAGCCAAACAGGGATCAATCAGCCCCAGCATTTT. Its translation is CASSQTGINQPQHF.